This T cell receptor (beta chain) was found in a study of vaccination effects on CD4 cells after COVID-19. The V end lost 0 bases, the J end lost 0 bases, and 12 bases lay between the germline ends. There are 17 residues in the CDR3. In germline, CDR1 is SGHTA, CDR2 FQGNSA. A word on this clone: As yet, its antigen is unknown.

Some clones are missing from TCRdb's copy, which holds only in-frame ones; the method was immunoSEQ multiplex PCR. The profile shows some 70,000 clones, 70% to 85% of them singletons. The culture ran for roughly ten days before CD4+ T cells were isolated. Participants got two doses of BNT162b2 or mRNA-1273 vaccine. Among the vaccine recipients, none had a prior SARS-CoV-2 infection, and nucleocapsid antibodies were negative. Replacing half the medium with IL-2 medium was done on days 3 and 7. The V gene is TRBV7-2, the J gene TRBJ1-3; D ambiguous. The receptor was derived from a human donor who received a COVID-19 vaccine. This sample comprised CD4+ T cells from PBMCs cultured without peptide, obtained after COVID-19 vaccination. The CDR3 loop is CASSLAATASSGNTIYF. Written as DNA, the CDR3 is TGTGCCAGCAGCTTAGCGGCGACGGCCAGCTCTGGAAACACCATATATTTT.